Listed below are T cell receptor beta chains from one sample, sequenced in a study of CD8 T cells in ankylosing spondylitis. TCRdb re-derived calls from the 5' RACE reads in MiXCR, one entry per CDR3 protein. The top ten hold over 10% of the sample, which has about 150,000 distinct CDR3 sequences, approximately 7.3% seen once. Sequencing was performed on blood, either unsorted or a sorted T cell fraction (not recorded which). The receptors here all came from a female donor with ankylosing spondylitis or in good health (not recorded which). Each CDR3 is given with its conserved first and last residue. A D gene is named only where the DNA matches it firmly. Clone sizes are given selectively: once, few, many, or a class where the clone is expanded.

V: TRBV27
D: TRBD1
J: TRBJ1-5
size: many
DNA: TGTGCCAGCAGCTCCACAGGGGTTCTCAATCAGCCCCAGCATTTT
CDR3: CASSSTGVLNQPQHF

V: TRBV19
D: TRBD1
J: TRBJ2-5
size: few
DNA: TGTGCCAGTAGTATAGGTGACAGGGGGTCAGAGACCCAGTACTTC
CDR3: CASSIGDRGSETQYF

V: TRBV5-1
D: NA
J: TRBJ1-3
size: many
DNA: TGCGCCAGCAGCTTGGACGGGGGCCTAACTGGAAACACCATATATTTT
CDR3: CASSLDGGLTGNTIYF

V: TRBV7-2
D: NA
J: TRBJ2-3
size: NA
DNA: TGTGCCAGCAGCTTAGCCCCGGGGGATACGCAGTATTTT
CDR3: CASSLAPGDTQYF

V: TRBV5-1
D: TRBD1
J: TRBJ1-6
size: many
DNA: TGCGCCAGCAGCTTGGAGGGACAGGCAGATTCACCCCTCCACTTT
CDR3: CASSLEGQADSPLHF

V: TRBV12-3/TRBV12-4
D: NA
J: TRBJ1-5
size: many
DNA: TGTGCCAGCAGTTTCATGGCAGGGAATCAGCCCCAGCATTTT
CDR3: CASSFMAGNQPQHF

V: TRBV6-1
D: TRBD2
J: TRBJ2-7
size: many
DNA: TGTGCCAGCACTCCCAGCGGGGAAACCTACGAGCAGTACTTC
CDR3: CASTPSGETYEQYF

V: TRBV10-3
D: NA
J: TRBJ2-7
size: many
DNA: TGTGCCATCACCCAGAGCAGCTCCTACGAGCAGTACTTC
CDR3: CAITQSSSYEQYF

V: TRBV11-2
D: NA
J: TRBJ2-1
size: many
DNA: TGTGCCAGCAGCTTAGTTGGACGAAGAGATGAGCAGTTCTTC
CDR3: CASSLVGRRDEQFF

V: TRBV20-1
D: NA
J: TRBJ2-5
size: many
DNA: TGCAGTGCCCCCTTTCCGGGCCGGCAAGAGACCCAGTACTTC
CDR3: CSAPFPGRQETQYF

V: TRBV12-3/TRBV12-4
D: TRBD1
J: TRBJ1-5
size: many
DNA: TGTGCCAGCAGTTTAGCGACAGGGCCAAGCAATCAGCCCCAGCATTTT
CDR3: CASSLATGPSNQPQHF

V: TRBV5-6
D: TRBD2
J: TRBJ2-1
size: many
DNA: TGTGCCAGCAGCTCCCGGAAATTACAGGCCGGGAGGTTCAATGAGCAGTTCTTC
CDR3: CASSSRKLQAGRFNEQFF

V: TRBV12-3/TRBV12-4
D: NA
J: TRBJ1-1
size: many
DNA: TGTGCCAGCAGTCTGGGAGTCGGCCCCCCGGGCACTGAAGCTTTCTTT
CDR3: CASSLGVGPPGTEAFF

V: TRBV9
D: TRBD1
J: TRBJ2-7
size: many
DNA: TGTGCCAGCGGGGGACAGTCTTCCTACGAGCAGTACTTC
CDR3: CASGGQSSYEQYF

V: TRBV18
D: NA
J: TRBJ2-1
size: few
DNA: TGTGCCAGCTCAAGTCAGGGCTCCTACAATGAGCAGTTCTTC
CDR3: CASSSQGSYNEQFF

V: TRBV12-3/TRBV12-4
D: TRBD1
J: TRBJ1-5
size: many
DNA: TGTGCCAGCAGTCTCCGGACAGGGGGCGACCAGCCCCAGCATTTT
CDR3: CASSLRTGGDQPQHF

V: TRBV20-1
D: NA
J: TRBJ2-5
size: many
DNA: TGCAGTGCTAGAGGAGGTGACGGGCGGGAGACCCAGTACTTC
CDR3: CSARGGDGRETQYF

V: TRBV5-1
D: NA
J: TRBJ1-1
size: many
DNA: TGCGCCAGCAGCATCTATCCGAACACTGAAGCTTTCTTT
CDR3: CASSIYPNTEAFF

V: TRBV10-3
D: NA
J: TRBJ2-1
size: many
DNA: TGTGCCATCAGAGGGGACCTCAAGCAGTTCTTC
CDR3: CAIRGDLKQFF

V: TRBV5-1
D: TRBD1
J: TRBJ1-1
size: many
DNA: TGCGCCAGCAGCACTGCCGGGACAGGGAACACTGAAGCTTTCTTT
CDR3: CASSTAGTGNTEAFF

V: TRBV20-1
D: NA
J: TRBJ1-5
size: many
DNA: TGCAGTGCTCGGAGACCGGCCCCCAATCAGCCCCAGCATTTT
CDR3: CSARRPAPNQPQHF

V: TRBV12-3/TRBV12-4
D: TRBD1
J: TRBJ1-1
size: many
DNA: TGTGCCAGCAGTCTACTAACAGGGGGTGGCACTGAAGCTTTCTTT
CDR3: CASSLLTGGGTEAFF

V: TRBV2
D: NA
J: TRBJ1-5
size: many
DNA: TGTGCCAGCCGGGGGTATGAAGGGGGAAATCAGCCCCAGCATTTT
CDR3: CASRGYEGGNQPQHF

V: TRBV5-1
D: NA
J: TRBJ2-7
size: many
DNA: TGCGCCAGCAGCTTGGAACAGGGAGGGAACGAGCAGTACTTC
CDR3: CASSLEQGGNEQYF

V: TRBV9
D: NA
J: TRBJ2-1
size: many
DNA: TGTGCCAGCAGCTTTGGACGCCACAATGAGCAGTTCTTC
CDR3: CASSFGRHNEQFF

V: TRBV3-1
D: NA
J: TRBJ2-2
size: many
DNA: TGTGCCAGCAGCCAAGCGCAGGCAGGGGAGCTGTTTTTT
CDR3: CASSQAQAGELFF

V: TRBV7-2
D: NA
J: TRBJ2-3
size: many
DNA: TGTGCCAGCAGCCGATCAGTATCTCCTACGCAGTATTTT
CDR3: CASSRSVSPTQYF

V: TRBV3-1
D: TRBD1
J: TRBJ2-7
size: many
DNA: TGTGCCAGCAGCCAGATCCCGGGACAGGGGACTGAGCAGTACTTC
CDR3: CASSQIPGQGTEQYF

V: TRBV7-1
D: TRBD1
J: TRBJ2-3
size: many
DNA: TGTGCCAGCAGCTCACACCGGGTCTCGGGGACAGGGGACGGTCGGGACACAGATACGCAGTATTTT
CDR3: CASSSHRVSGTGDGRDTDTQYF

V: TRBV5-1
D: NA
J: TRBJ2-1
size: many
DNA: TGCGCCAGCAGCTTGTGGGCAGGTTATGAGGGGGAGCAGTTCTTC
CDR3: CASSLWAGYEGEQFF

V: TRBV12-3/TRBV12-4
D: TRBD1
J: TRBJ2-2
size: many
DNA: TGTGCCAGCAGGCAACAGGGGTACACCGGGGAGCTGTTTTTT
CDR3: CASRQQGYTGELFF

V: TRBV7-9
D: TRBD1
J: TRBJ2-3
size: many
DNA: TGTGCCAGCAGCTTCGCACCAGGGGGCCGCTGGCCAGATACGCAGTATTTT
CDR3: CASSFAPGGRWPDTQYF

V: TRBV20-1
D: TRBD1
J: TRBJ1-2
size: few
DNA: TGCAGTGCTCATAAGGGGGCGGATGGCTACACCTTC
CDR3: CSAHKGADGYTF

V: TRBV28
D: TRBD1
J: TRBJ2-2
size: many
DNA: TGTGCCAGCAGTTTATCTTCAGGGGGCGAATCCGGGGAGCTGTTTTTT
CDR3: CASSLSSGGESGELFF

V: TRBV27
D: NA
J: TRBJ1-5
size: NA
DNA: TGTGCCAGCAGTTTATGGGCAGGAGGCAATCAGCCCCAGCATTTT
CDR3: CASSLWAGGNQPQHF

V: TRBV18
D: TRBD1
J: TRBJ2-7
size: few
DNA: TGTGCCAGCTCTCACCGGGACAGTCTGGACGAGCAGTACTTC
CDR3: CASSHRDSLDEQYF

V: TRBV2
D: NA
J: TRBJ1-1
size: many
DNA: TGTGCCTCAAATACCGGGACGTCTAACCTAAGGTTGGCTTTCTTT
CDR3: CASNTGTSNLRLAFF

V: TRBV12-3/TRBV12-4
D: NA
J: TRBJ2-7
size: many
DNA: TGTGCCAGCAGGAACGGTCCCGCCTACGAGCAGTACTTC
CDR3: CASRNGPAYEQYF

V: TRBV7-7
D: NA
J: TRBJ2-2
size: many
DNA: TGTGCTAGCAGCTTCAGCGGGCCCCAAAGGGCCGGGGAGCTGTTTTTT
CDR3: CASSFSGPQRAGELFF

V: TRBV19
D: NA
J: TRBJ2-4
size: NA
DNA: TGTGCCAGTAGTGGGCAAGCCAAAAACATTCAGTACTTC
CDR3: CASSGQAKNIQYF

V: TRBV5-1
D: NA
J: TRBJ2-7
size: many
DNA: TGCGCCAGCAGAGTGGGGGCCTCCTACGAGCAGTACTTC
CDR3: CASRVGASYEQYF

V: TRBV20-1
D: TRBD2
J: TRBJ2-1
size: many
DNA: TGCAGTGCTAGAGGGAGTAGCGGGGGGGCCAATGAGCAGTTCTTC
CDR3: CSARGSSGGANEQFF

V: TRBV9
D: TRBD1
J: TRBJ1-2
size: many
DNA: TGTGCCAGCAGCGTTGCGGGACAGGGGGTCGGTGGCTACACCTTC
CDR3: CASSVAGQGVGGYTF

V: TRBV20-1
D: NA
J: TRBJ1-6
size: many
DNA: TGCAGTGCTAGTATAACAGGCAGCTCCTATAATTCACCCCTCCACTTT
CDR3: CSASITGSSYNSPLHF

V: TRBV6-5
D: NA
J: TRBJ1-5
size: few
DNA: TGTGCCAGCAGTTACGGGAGGGGCCGAGATCAGCCCCAGCATTTT
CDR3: CASSYGRGRDQPQHF

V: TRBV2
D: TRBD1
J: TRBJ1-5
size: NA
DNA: TGTGCCAGCAGTTCCTGGGACAGCGTCCCTAATCAGCCCCAGCATTTT
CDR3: CASSSWDSVPNQPQHF

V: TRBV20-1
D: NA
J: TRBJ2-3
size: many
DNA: TGCAGTGCTAGAGATGTTAGGCGGGTTGGCACAGATACGCAGTATTTT
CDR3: CSARDVRRVGTDTQYF

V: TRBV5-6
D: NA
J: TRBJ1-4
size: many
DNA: TGTGCCAGCAGCTTGGGTACAACTAATGAAAAACTGTTTTTT
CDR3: CASSLGTTNEKLFF

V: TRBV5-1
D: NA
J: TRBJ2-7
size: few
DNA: TGCGCCAGCAGCGCCGGCACCTACGAGCAGTACTTC
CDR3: CASSAGTYEQYF

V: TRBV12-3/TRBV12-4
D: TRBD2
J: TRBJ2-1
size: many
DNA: TGTGCCAGCAGTTTGCGACTAGCGGGGGGATATGAGCAGTTCTTC
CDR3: CASSLRLAGGYEQFF

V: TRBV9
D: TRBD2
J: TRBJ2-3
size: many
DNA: TGTGCCAGCAGCGCATCAGCGGGGATCACAGATACGCAGTATTTT
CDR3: CASSASAGITDTQYF

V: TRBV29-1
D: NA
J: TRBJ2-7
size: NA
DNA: TGCAGCGTTGAAATAGGGGGCTACGAGCAGTACTTC
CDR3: CSVEIGGYEQYF

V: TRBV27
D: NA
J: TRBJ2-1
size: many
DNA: TGTGCCAGCAGTTTATCCTGGTCCCACAATGAGCAGTTCTTC
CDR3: CASSLSWSHNEQFF

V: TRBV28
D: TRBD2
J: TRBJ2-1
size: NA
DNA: TGTGCCAGCAGTTTTCCTCGGGGGGGACTACACAATGAGCAGTTCTTC
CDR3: CASSFPRGGLHNEQFF